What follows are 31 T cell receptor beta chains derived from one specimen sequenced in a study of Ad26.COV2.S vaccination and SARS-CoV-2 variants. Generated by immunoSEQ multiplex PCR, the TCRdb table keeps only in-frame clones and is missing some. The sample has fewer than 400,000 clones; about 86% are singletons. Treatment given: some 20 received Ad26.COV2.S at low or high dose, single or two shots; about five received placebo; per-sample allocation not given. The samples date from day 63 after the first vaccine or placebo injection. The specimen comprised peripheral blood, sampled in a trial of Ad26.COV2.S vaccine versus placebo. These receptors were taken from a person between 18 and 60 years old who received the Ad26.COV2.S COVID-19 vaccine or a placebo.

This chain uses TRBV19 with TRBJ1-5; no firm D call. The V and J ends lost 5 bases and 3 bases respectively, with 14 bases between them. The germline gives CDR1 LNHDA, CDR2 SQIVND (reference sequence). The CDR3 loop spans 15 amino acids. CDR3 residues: CASSPYSGINQPQHF. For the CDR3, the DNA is TGTGCCAGTAGTCCCTACAGTGGGATCAATCAGCCCCAGCATTTT.

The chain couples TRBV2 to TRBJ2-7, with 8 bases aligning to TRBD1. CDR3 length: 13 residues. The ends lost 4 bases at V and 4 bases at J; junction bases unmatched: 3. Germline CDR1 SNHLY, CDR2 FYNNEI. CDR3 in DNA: TGTGCCAGCAGTGGAGGACAGGGATACGAGCAGTACTTC. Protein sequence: CASSGGQGYEQYF.

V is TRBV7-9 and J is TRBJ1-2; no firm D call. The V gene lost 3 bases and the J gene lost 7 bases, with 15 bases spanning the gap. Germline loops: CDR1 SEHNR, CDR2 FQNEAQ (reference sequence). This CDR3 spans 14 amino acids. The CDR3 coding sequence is TGTGCCAGCAGCTTTTCTCTTGTTCCGCGTGGCTACACCTTC. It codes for CASSFSLVPRGYTF.

The CDR3 DNA is TGTGCCAGCAGCCAACCTTTGGGGAATGAGCAGTTCTTC. It encodes CASSQPLGNEQFF. The genes are TRBV3-1 (or the pseudogene TRBV3-2) and TRBJ2-1; D uncertain. CDR1 is LGHDT and CDR2 is YNNKEL in the germline V gene (reference sequence). This CDR3 region has 13 residues. The ends were cut back, 2 bases at V and 7 bases at J, with 9 bases in the middle.

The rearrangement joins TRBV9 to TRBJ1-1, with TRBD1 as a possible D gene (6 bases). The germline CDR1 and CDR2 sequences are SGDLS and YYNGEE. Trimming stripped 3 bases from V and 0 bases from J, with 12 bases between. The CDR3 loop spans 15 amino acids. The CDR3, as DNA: TGTGCCAGCAGCGCCTCACAGGGTATGAACACTGAAGCTTTCTTT. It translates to CASSASQGMNTEAFF.

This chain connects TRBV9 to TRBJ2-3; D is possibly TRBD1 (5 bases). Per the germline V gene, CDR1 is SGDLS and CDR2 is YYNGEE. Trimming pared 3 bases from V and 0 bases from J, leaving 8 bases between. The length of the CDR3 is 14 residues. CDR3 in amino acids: CASSARVSTDTQYF. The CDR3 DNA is TGTGCCAGCAGCGCCAGGGTTAGCACAGATACGCAGTATTTT.

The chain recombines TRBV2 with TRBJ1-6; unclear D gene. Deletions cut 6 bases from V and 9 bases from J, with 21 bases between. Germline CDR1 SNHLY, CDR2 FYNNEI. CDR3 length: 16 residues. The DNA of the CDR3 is TGTGCCAGCAGAAAGGACGCGTCCAATGATGGTTCACCCCTCCACTTT. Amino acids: CASRKDASNDGSPLHF.

CDR3 nucleotides: TGTGCCAGCAGCCCTAAGCGGGGGGGCAGCAATGAGCAGTTCTTC. This codes for CASSPKRGGSNEQFF. The chain recombines TRBV7-2 with TRBJ2-1; TRBD2 matches 10 bases. Germline trimming cut 5 bases from V and 6 bases from J; bases unmatched to any gene: 7. The CDR3 has 15 amino acids. Germline values: CDR1 SGHTA, CDR2 FQGNSA.

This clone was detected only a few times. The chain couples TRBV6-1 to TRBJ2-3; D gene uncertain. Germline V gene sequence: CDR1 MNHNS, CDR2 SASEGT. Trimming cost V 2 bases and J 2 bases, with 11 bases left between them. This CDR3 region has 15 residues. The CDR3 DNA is TGTGCCAGCAGTGAATGGGGTTTTACCACAGATACGCAGTATTTT. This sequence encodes CASSEWGFTTDTQYF.

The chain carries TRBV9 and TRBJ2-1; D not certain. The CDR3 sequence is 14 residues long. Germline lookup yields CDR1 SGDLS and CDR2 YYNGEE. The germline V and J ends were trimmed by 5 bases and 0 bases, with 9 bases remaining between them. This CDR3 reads CASSGSSSYNEQFF. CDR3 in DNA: TGTGCCAGCAGTGGTTCCAGCTCCTACAATGAGCAGTTCTTC.

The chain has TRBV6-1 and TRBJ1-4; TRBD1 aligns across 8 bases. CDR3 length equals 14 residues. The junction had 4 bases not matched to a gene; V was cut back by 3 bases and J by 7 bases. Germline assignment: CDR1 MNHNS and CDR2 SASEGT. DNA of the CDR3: TGTGCCAGCAGTGACAGGGGGCGAGGTGAAAAACTGTTTTTT. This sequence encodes CASSDRGRGEKLFF.

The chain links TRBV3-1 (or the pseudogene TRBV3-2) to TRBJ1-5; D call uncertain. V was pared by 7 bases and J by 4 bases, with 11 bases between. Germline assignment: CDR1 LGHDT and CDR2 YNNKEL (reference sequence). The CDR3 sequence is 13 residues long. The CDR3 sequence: CASNHLLNQPQHF. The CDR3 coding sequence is TGTGCCAGCAATCATCTCCTGAATCAGCCCCAGCATTTT.

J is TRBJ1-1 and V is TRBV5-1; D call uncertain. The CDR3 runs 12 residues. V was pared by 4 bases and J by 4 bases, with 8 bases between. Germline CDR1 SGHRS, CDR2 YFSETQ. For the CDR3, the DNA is TGCGCCAGCAGCGATCCGGGCACTGAAGCTTTCTTT. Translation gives CASSDPGTEAFF.

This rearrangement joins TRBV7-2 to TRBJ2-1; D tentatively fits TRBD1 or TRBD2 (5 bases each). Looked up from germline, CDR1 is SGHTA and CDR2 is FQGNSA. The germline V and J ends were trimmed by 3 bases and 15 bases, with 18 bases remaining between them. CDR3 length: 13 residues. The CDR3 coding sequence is TGTGCCAGCAGCTTGACGACCCGGGACCCCCGGTTCTTC. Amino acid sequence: CASSLTTRDPRFF.

The CDR3 loop reads CASSLGTGTKETQYF. The CDR3 nucleotides read TGTGCCAGTAGTCTTGGGACAGGGACGAAAGAGACCCAGTACTTC. The chain carries TRBV19 and TRBJ2-5; 9 bases align to TRBD1. This CDR3 has 15 amino acids. Germline V gives CDR1 LNHDA, CDR2 SQIVND (reference sequence). V was clipped by 5 bases and J by 3 bases; unmatched bases: 7.

CDR3 sequence reads: CASSLGGDRGSIGNTEAFF. DNA for the CDR3: TGTGCCAGCAGCTTAGGAGGGGACAGGGGCTCGATCGGGAACACTGAAGCTTTCTTT. This chain links TRBV7-8 with TRBJ1-1; 10 bases agree with TRBD1. V was pared by 1 base and J by 1 base, with 12 bases of the junction left unmatched. In germline, CDR1 is SGHVS, CDR2 FQNEAQ. This CDR3 comprises 19 residues.

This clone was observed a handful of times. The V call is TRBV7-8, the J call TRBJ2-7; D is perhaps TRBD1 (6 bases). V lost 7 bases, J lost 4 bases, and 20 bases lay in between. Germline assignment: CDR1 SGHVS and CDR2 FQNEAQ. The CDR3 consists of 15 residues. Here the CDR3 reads CASNPIRDTKYEQYF. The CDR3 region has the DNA TGTGCCAGCAACCCAATCCGGGACACCAAATACGAGCAGTACTTC.

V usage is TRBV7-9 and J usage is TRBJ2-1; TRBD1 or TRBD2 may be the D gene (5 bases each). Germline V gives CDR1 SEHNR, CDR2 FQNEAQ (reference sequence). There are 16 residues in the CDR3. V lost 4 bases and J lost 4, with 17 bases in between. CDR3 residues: CASSSTGASQYNEQFF. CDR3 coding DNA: TGTGCCAGCAGCTCCACTGGGGCTAGCCAATACAATGAGCAGTTCTTC.

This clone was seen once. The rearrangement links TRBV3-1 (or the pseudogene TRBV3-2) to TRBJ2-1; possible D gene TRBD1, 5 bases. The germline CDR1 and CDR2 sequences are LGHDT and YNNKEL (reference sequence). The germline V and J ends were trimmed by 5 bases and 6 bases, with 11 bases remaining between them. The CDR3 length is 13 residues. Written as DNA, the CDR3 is TGTGCCAGCAGCGGGGCAAAGGGCAATGAGCAGTTCTTC. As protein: CASSGAKGNEQFF.

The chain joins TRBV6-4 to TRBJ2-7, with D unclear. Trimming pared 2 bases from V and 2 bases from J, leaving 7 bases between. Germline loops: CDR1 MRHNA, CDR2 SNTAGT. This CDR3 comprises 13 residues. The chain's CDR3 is CASSDLLTYEQYF. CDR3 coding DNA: TGTGCCAGCAGTGACCTCCTAACCTACGAGCAGTACTTC.

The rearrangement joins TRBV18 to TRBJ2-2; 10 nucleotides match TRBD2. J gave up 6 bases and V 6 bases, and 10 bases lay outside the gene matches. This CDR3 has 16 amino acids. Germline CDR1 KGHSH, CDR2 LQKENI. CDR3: CASSPKLAGTSGELFF. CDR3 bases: TGTGCCAGCTCTCCTAAACTAGCGGGGACCTCCGGGGAGCTGTTTTTT.

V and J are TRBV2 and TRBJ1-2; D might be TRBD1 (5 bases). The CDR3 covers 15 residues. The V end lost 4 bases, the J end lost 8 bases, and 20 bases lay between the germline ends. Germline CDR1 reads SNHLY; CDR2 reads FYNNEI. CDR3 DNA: TGTGCCAGCAGTGCTGAGGGTACAGGTTTTCGCGGCTACACCTTC. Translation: CASSAEGTGFRGYTF.

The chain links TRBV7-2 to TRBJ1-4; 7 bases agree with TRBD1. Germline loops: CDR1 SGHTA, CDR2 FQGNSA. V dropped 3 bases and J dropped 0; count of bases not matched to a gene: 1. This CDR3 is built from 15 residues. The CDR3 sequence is CASSFTGATNEKLFF. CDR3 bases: TGTGCCAGCAGCTTTACAGGGGCAACTAATGAAAAACTGTTTTTT. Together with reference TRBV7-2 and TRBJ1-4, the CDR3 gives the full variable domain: GAGVSQSPSNKVTEKGKDVELRCDPISGHTALYWYRQSLGQGLEFLIYFQGNSAPDKSGLPSDRFSAERTGGSVSTLTIQRTQQEDSAVYLCASSFTGATNEKLFFGSGTQLSVL.

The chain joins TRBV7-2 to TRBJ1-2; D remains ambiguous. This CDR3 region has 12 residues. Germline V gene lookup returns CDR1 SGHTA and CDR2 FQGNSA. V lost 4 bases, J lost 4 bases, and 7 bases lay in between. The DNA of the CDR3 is TGTGCCAGCAGCTCGTACAGCTATGGCTACACCTTC. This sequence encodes CASSSYSYGYTF.

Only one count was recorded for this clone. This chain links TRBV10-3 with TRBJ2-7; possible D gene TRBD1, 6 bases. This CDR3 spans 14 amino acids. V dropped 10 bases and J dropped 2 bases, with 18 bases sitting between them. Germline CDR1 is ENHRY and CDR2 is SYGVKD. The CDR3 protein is CATLHRETAYEQYF. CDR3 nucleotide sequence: TGTGCCACCCTTCACAGGGAAACGGCCTACGAGCAGTACTTC.

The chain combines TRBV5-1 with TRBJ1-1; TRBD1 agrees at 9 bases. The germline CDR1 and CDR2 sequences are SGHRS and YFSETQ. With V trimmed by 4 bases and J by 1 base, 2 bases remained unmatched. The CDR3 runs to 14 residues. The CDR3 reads CASSTQGANTEAFF. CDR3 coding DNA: TGCGCCAGCAGCACACAGGGGGCGAACACTGAAGCTTTCTTT.

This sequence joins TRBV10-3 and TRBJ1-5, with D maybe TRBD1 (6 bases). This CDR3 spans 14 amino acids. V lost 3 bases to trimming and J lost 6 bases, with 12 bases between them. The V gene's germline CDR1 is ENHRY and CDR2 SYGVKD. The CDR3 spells CAISDAGAGQPQHF. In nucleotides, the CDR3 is TGTGCCATCAGTGATGCAGGGGCCGGTCAGCCCCAGCATTTT.

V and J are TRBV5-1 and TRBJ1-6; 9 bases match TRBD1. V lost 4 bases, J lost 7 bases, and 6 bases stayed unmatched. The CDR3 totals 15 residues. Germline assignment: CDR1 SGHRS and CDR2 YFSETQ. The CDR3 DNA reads TGCGCCAGCAGCATATCGGGACAGGGAAATTCACCCCTCCACTTT. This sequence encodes CASSISGQGNSPLHF.

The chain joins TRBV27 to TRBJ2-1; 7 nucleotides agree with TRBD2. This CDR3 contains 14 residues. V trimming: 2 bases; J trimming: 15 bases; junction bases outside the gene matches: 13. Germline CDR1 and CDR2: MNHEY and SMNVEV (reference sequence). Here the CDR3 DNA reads TGTGCCAGCAGTTTAAGGGCTAGCGGCTCCCAGGGGTTCTTC. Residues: CASSLRASGSQGFF.

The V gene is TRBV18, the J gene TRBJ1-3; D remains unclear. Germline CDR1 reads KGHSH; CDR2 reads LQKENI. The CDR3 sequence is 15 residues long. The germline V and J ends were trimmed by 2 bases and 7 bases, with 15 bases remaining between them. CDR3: CASSPANSQWNTIYF. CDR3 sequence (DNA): TGTGCCAGCTCACCAGCTAACAGTCAATGGAACACCATATATTTT.

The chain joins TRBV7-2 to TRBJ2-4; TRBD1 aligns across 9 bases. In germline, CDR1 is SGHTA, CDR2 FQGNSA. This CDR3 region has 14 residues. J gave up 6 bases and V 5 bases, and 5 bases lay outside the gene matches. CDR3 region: CASSRGQGGNIQYF. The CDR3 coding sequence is TGTGCCAGCAGCCGGGGACAGGGAGGAAACATTCAGTACTTC.